This is a list of T cell receptor beta chains from one sample in a study of post-analysis software for immune sequencing data. One entry per CDR3 protein, called by TCRdb with MiXCR from the PCR reads. This sample has about 820,000 distinct CDR3 sequences, with approximately 57% found just once. The sample was blood. The receptor source for this set is a girl aged 5 to 17 with multiple sclerosis. The CDR3 runs from the conserved cysteine through the conserved F or W. The D gene is left open where the match is weak. Only part of the rows carry a size: once, few, many, or a class if the clone is expanded.

TRBV15	NA	TRBJ2-2	TRBD1	TGTGCCACCAATCCGGGCGGGACAGGGTGGACCGGGGAGCTGTTTTTT	CATNPGGTGWTGELFF
TRBV4-2	NA	TRBJ2-5	NA	TGTGCCAGCAGCCAAGGAGTCGCCGGGGAAAGGGGCCAAGAGACCCAGTACTTC	CASSQGVAGERGQETQYF
TRBV29-1	many	TRBJ2-6	NA	TGCAGCGTTGGGCAATCTGGGGCCAACGTCCTGACTTTC	CSVGQSGANVLTF
TRBV7-6	few	TRBJ1-2	TRBD1	TGTGCCAGCAGCTTAGCGGACAGGGGGAACTATGGCTACACCTTC	CASSLADRGNYGYTF
TRBV5-1	once	TRBJ1-2	TRBD1	TGCGCCAGCAGCTCCTTAGGGACAGGACCCCACACCGGGTTAAACTATGGCTACACCTTC	CASSSLGTGPHTGLNYGYTF
TRBV29-1	many	TRBJ2-1	TRBD1	TGCAGCGTTGAACCCGGGACAGGGTCGTACAATGAGCAGTTCTTC	CSVEPGTGSYNEQFF
TRBV6-1	few	TRBJ2-5	TRBD2	TGTGCCAGCAGTGCCCTCGCTAGCGGGAGTGAGACCCAGTACTTC	CASSALASGSETQYF
TRBV5-1	NA	TRBJ2-1	TRBD2	TGCGCCAGCAGCTTGGGACTAGCGGGAGTGGTCTACAATGAGCAGTTCTTC	CASSLGLAGVVYNEQFF
TRBV20-1	NA	TRBJ1-5	NA	TGCAGTGCTAGAGATGGCGGTCAGCCCCAGCATTTT	CSARDGGQPQHF
TRBV12-3/TRBV12-4	few	TRBJ2-6	TRBD1	TGTGCCAGCACCGGGCTAGACAGGGCTGGGGCCAACGTCCTGACTTTC	CASTGLDRAGANVLTF
TRBV7-3	NA	TRBJ2-1	TRBD2	TGTGCCAGCAGCGCCGGGGGGTTCAATGAGCAGTTCTTC	CASSAGGFNEQFF
TRBV20-1	NA	TRBJ2-7	NA	TGCAGTGCTTACAGACACTTATCCTACGAGCAGTACTTC	CSAYRHLSYEQYF
TRBV5-1	few	TRBJ1-5	TRBD1	TGCGCCAGCAGCTTGGGGGGACAGAACAATCAGCCCCAGCATTTT	CASSLGGQNNQPQHF
TRBV12-3/TRBV12-4	NA	TRBJ2-1	NA	TGTGCCAGCAGCCGCCCTCCGGATGTTGAGCAGTTCTTC	CASSRPPDVEQFF
TRBV24-1	few	TRBJ2-7	TRBD2	TGTGCCACCAGTGATGGGACTAGCAACGAGCAGTACTTC	CATSDGTSNEQYF
TRBV29-1	NA	TRBJ1-2	NA	TGCAGCGTTGAACGGGGGCCGGCTAACTATGGCTACACCTTC	CSVERGPANYGYTF
TRBV12-3/TRBV12-4	NA	TRBJ2-1	NA	TGTGCCAGCAGTTTCCGGGACTGGCACAATGAGCAGTTCTTC	CASSFRDWHNEQFF
TRBV10-3	NA	TRBJ2-7	TRBD1	TGTGCCATCAGTGGGCCGGACAGGGACTACGAGCAGTACTTC	CAISGPDRDYEQYF
TRBV20-1	few	TRBJ2-7	TRBD2	TGCAGTGCACCCGGTGGGACTAGCGGGGCGATTGAGCAGTACTTC	CSAPGGTSGAIEQYF
TRBV9	few	TRBJ1-4	NA	TGTGCCAGCAGCGTAGGGGGTACTAATGAAAAACTGTTTTTT	CASSVGGTNEKLFF
TRBV20-1	NA	TRBJ2-7	NA	TGCAGTGCTAGAGATGACCCAGGGGGGGACTACGAGCAGTACTTC	CSARDDPGGDYEQYF
TRBV27	NA	TRBJ2-7	TRBD1	TGTGCCAGCGCAGACTTGGGACAGGGCCAGGTCGAGCAGTACTTC	CASADLGQGQVEQYF
TRBV5-1	NA	TRBJ2-2	NA	TGCGCCAGCAGCAAGGGCCCGAACACCGGGGAGCTGTTTTTT	CASSKGPNTGELFF
TRBV7-9	NA	TRBJ2-7	NA	TGTGCCAGCAGCTTAGTGGTCAGGGGCCTACAAGATGGAGCCTACGAGCAGTACTTC	CASSLVVRGLQDGAYEQYF
TRBV9	NA	TRBJ2-1	NA	TGTGCCAGCAGCGTGGGGCCCCATGAGCAGTTCTTC	CASSVGPHEQFF
TRBV29-1	NA	TRBJ1-1	NA	TGCAGCGTTGACCGGGGAGGTACTGAAGCTTTCTTT	CSVDRGGTEAFF
TRBV7-9	few	TRBJ2-1	TRBD2	TGTGCCAGCAGCCAGCCCAGGGCTAGCGGGAGAAATGAGCAGTTCTTC	CASSQPRASGRNEQFF
TRBV7-9	NA	TRBJ2-4	TRBD2	TGTGCCAGCAGCTTAGCGGCCCTCAATGTGGTAGCGGGGACCAAAAACATTCAGTACTTC	CASSLAALNVVAGTKNIQYF
TRBV29-1	few	TRBJ2-1	TRBD2	TGCAGCGTTGGTGGGGGGGGTTACTCCTACAATGAGCAGTTCTTC	CSVGGGGYSYNEQFF
TRBV12-3/TRBV12-4	NA	TRBJ2-7	NA	TGTGCCAGCAGTTTAAGGTCTAGGTGGGTCTACGAGCAGTACTTC	CASSLRSRWVYEQYF
TRBV7-2	NA	TRBJ2-7	NA	TGTGCCAGCAGCTTAGTTGGGGACTCCGTATGGGAGCAGTACTTC	CASSLVGDSVWEQYF
TRBV6-5	few	TRBJ2-7	TRBD2	TGTGCCAGCAAAGAGCGGGAGGGCAGCGAGCAGTACTTC	CASKEREGSEQYF
TRBV12-3/TRBV12-4	NA	TRBJ2-5	NA	TGTGCCAGCACTCCTGGGGTCCAAGAGACCCAGTACTTC	CASTPGVQETQYF
TRBV25-1	few	TRBJ2-1	TRBD1	TGTGCCAGCAGCCCGGGACAGGGGAGCAATGAGCAGTTCTTC	CASSPGQGSNEQFF
TRBV20-1	NA	TRBJ2-7	TRBD1	TGCAGTGCTACACTAGGACAGGGAAGACCCTACGAGCAGTACTTC	CSATLGQGRPYEQYF
TRBV29-1	few	TRBJ2-1	NA	TGCAGCGTTGTCTATCTAAATGAGCAGTTCTTC	CSVVYLNEQFF
TRBV7-9	NA	TRBJ2-7	TRBD1	TGTGCCAGCAGCTTAGCCCCGGGGACAGTCCTCTTCAAGGAGCAGTACTTC	CASSLAPGTVLFKEQYF
TRBV20-1	NA	TRBJ2-7	TRBD2	TGCAGTGCGGGGGGTAGCGGGAGATCCGAGCAGTACTTC	CSAGGSGRSEQYF
TRBV7-9	NA	TRBJ2-7	TRBD1	TGTGCCAGCAGCTCGACAGGGGGTTCGGTCGAGCAGTACTTC	CASSSTGGSVEQYF
TRBV6-5	once	TRBJ1-4	NA	TGTGCCAGCAGTTACGGGGTGGAGCGCGAAAAACTGTTTTTT	CASSYGVEREKLFF
TRBV7-9	NA	TRBJ2-3	TRBD2	TGTGCCAGCAGCTTAGGGCTAGCGGGAGGGCCCTCGAGAGATACGCAGTATTTT	CASSLGLAGGPSRDTQYF
TRBV10-1	NA	TRBJ2-1	NA	TGCGCCAGCAGCACCGGTCCTCAAGTCTACAATGAGCAGTTCTTC	CASSTGPQVYNEQFF
TRBV12-3/TRBV12-4	NA	TRBJ2-1	NA	TGTGCCAGCAGTTTCAGGCTGACCTACAATGAGCAGTTCTTC	CASSFRLTYNEQFF